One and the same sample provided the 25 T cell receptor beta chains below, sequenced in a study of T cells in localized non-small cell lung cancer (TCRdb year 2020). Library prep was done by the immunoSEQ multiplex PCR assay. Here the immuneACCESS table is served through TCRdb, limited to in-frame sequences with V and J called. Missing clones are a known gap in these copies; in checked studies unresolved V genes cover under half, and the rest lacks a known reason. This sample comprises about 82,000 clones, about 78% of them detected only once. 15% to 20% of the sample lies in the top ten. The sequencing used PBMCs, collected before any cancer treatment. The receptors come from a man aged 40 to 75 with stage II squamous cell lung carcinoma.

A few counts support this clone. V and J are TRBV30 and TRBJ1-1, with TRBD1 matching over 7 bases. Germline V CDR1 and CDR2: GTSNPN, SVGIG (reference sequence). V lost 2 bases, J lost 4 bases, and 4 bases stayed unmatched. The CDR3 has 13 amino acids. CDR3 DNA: TGTGCCTGGAGTAAGGGGGCCGGCACTGAAGCTTTCTTT. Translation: CAWSKGAGTEAFF.

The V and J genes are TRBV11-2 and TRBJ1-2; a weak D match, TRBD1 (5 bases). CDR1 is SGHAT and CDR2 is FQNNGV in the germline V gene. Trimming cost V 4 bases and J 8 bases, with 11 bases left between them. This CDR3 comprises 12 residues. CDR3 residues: CASSSAGSGYTF. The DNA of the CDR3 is TGTGCCAGCAGCTCCGCAGGGTCCGGCTACACCTTC.

CDR3 DNA: TGCAGCGCCCGACAGGACATGAACACTGAAGCTTTCTTT. It is translated as CSARQDMNTEAFF. The chain carries TRBV29-1 and TRBJ1-1, with D perhaps matching TRBD1 (6 bases). Per the germline V gene, CDR1 is SQVTM and CDR2 is ANQGSEA. Trimming removed 7 bases at V and 0 bases at J, with 12 bases between. This CDR3 spans 13 amino acids.

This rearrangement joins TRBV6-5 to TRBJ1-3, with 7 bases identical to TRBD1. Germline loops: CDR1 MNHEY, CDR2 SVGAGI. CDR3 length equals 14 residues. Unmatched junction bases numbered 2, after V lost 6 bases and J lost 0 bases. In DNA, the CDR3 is TGTGCCAGCAGGCGGACAGGCTCTGGAAACACCATATATTTT. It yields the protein CASRRTGSGNTIYF.

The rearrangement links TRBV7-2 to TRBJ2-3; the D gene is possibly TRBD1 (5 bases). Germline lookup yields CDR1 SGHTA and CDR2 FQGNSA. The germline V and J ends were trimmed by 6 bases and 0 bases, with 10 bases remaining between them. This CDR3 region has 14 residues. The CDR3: CASSPGPSTDTQYF. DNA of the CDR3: TGTGCCAGCAGTCCAGGGCCAAGCACAGATACGCAGTATTTT.

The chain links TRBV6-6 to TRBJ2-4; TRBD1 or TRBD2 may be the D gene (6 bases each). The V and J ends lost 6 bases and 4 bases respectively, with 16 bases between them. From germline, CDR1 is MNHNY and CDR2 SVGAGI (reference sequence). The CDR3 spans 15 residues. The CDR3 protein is CASRPPRGAKNIQYF. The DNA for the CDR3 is TGTGCCAGCAGACCCCCAAGGGGGGCTAAAAACATTCAGTACTTC.

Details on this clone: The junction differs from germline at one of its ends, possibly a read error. The CDR3 nucleotides read TGTGCCAGTGATTATGGGGTGCCGCCACACTTC. Translation: CASDYGVPPHF. The rearrangement joins TRBV6-1 to TRBJ2-7, with D hard to call. This CDR3 has 11 amino acids. From germline, CDR1 is MNHNS and CDR2 SASEGT.

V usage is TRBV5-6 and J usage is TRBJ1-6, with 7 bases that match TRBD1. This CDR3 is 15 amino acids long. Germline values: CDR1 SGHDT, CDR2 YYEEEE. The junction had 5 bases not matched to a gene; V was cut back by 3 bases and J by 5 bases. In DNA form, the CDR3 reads TGTGCCAGCAGCTACTGGACAGGTCATAATTCACCCCTCCACTTT. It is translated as CASSYWTGHNSPLHF.

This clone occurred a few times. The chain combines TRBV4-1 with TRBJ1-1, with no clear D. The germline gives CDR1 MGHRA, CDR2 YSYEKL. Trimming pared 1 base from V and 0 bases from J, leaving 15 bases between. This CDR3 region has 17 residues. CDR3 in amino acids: CASSQGWVRTLNTEAFF. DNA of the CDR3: TGCGCCAGCAGCCAAGGGTGGGTGAGGACCCTGAACACTGAAGCTTTCTTT.

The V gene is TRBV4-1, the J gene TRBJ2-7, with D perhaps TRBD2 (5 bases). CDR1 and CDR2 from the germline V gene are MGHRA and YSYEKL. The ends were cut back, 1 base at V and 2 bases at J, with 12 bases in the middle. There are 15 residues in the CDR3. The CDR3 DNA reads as TGCGCCAGCAGCCAAGTAACGTCGGGGACCTACGAGCAGTACTTC. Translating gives CASSQVTSGTYEQYF.

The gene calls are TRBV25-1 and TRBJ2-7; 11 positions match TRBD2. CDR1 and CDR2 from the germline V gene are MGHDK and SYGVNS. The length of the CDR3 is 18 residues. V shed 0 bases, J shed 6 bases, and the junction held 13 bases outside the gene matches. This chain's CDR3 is CASSEYSGPSGRFAEQYF. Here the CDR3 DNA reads TGTGCCAGCAGTGAATATTCAGGTCCTAGCGGGAGGTTCGCCGAGCAGTACTTC.

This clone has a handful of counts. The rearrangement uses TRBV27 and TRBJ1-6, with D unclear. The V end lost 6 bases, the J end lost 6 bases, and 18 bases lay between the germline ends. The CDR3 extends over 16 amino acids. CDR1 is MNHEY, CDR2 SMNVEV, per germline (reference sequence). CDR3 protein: CASSVIASSLNSPLHF. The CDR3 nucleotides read TGTGCCAGCAGCGTTATCGCCAGCTCCCTTAATTCACCCCTCCACTTT.

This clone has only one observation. CDR3: CASSYARTNEKLFF. DNA for the CDR3: TGTGCCAGCAGCTACGCCAGAACTAATGAAAAACTGTTTTTT. The chain is built from TRBV7-2 and TRBJ1-4; no clear D. The germline V and J ends were trimmed by 4 bases and 1 base, with 7 bases remaining between them. This CDR3 is built from 14 residues. Germline assignment: CDR1 SGHTA and CDR2 FQGNSA.

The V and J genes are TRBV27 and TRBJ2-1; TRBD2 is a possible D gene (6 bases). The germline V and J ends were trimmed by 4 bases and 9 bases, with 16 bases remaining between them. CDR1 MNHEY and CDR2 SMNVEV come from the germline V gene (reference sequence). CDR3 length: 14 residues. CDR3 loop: CASSSRWAGSEQFF. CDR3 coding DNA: TGTGCCAGCAGTTCCCGGTGGGCGGGGAGTGAGCAGTTCTTC.

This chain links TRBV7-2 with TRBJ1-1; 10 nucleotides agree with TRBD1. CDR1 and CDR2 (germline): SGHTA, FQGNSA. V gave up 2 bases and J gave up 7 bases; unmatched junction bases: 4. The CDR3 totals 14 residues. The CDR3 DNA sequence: TGTGCCAGCAGCTTATGGGACAGGGGAGGTGAAGCTTTCTTT. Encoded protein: CASSLWDRGGEAFF.

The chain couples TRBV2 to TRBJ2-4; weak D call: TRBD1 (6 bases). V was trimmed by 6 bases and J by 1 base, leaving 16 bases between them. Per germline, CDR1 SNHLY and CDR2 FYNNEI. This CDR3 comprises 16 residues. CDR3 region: CASSQQGQGAKNIQYF. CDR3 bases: TGTGCCAGCAGCCAACAGGGCCAGGGTGCCAAAAACATTCAGTACTTC.

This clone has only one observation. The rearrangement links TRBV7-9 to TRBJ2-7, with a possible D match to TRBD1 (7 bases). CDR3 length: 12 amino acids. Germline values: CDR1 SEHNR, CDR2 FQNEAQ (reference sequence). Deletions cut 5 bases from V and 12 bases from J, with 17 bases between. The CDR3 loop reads CASSKEGGQPYF. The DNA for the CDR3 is TGTGCCAGCAGCAAAGAGGGGGGACAGCCGTACTTC. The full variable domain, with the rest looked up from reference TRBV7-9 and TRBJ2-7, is DTGVSQNPRHKITKRGQNVTFRCDPISEHNRLYWYRQTLGQGPEFLTYFQNEAQLEKSRLLSDRFSAERPKGSFSTLEIQRTEQGDSAMYLCASSKEGGQPYFGPGTRLTVT.

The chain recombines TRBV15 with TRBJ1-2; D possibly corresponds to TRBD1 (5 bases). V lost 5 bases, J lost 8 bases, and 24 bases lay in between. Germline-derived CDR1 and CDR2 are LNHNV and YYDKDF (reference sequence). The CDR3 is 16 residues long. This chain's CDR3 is CATSGQIGTLQGGYTF. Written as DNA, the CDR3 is TGTGCCACCAGCGGGCAGATCGGGACTCTCCAGGGCGGCTACACCTTC.

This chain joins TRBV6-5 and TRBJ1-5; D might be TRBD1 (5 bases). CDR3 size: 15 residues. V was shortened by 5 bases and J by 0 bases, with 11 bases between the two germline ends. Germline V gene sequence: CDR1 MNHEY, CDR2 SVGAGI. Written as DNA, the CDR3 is TGTGCCAGCAGTCAGACAGAGTATAGCAATCAGCCCCAGCATTTT. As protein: CASSQTEYSNQPQHF.

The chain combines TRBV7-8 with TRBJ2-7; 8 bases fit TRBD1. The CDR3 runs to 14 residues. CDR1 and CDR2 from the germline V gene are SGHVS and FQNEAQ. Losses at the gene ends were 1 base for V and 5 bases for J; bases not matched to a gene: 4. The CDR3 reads CASSLGQGANEQYF. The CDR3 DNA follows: TGTGCCAGCAGCTTAGGGCAGGGGGCGAACGAGCAGTACTTC.

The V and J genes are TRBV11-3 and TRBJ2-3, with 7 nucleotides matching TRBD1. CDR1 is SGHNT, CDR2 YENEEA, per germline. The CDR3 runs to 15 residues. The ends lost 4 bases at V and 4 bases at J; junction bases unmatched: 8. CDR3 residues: CASSSRQGRPDTQYF. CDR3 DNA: TGTGCCAGCAGCTCGAGACAGGGAAGGCCAGATACGCAGTATTTT.

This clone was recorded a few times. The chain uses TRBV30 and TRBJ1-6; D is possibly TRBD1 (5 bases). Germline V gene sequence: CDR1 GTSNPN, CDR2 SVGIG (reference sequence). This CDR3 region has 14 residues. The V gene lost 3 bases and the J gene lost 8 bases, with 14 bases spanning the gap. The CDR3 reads CAWRPWGADSPLHF. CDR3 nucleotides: TGTGCCTGGAGGCCCTGGGGCGCAGATTCACCCCTCCACTTT.

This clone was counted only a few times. CDR3: CASSEVVGEKLFF. Written as DNA, the CDR3 is TGTGCCAGCAGTGAAGTGGTGGGAGAAAAACTGTTTTTT. The chain couples TRBV2 to TRBJ1-4; D uncertain. Per the germline V gene, CDR1 is SNHLY and CDR2 is FYNNEI. V was pared by 1 base and J by 8 bases, with 8 bases between. This CDR3 contains 13 residues.

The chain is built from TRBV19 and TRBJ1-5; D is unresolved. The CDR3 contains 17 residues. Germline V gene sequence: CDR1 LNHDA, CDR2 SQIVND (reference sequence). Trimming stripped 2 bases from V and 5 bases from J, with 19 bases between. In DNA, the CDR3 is TGTGCCAGTAGTATAATTCTAACGGGCAGAATCCATCAGCCCCAGCATTTT. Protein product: CASSIILTGRIHQPQHF.

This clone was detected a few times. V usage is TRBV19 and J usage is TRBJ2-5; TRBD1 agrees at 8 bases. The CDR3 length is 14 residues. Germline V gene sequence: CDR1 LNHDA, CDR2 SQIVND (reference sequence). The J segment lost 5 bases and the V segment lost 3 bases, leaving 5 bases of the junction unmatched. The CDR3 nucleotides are TGTGCCAGTAGTATCCGGACAGGGCGCGAGACCCAGTACTTC. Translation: CASSIRTGRETQYF. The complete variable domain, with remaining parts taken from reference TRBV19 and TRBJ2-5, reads DGGITQSPKYLFRKEGQNVTLSCEQNLNHDAMYWYRQDPGQGLRLIYYSQIVNDFQKGDIAEGYSVSREKKESFPLTVTSAQKNPTAFYLCASSIRTGRETQYFGPGTRLLVL.